The clone carrying this T cell receptor (beta chain) has ten or more counts. Its antigen remains unidentified. The time point was: sample taken at primary tumor resection. These data are taken from a study of spatial heterogeneity in lung cancer. TCRdb analysed the 5' RACE reads with MiXCR anew, one entry per CDR3 protein. The sample lists roughly 16,000 distinct CDR3 sequences, around 6.8% occurring once. The CDR3 runs 12 residues. Germline CDR1 is SGHAT and CDR2 is FQNNGV. Trimming took off 2 bases at V and 10 bases at J, with 11 bases between the two ends. General study results and limits: Counts that tracked tumor mutation counts were those of expanded intratumoral alpha and beta TCRs.

This chain uses TRBV11-2 with TRBJ2-5; either TRBD1 or TRBD2 may supply D (5 bases each). The sequenced sample was lung tumor tissue, obtained at surgery. This receptor was obtained from a female donor with early-stage non-small cell lung cancer. CDR3 region: CASSLYEGRQYF. CDR3 coding DNA: TGTGCCAGCAGCTTATATGAGGGACGCCAGTACTTC.